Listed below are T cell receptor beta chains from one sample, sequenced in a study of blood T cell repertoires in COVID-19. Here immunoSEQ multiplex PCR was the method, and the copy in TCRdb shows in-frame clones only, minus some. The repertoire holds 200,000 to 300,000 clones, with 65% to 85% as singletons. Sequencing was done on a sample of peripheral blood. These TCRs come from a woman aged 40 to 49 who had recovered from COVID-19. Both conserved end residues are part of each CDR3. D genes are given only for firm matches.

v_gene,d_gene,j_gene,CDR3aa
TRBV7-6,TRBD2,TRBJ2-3,CASSNGLAGRKSTDTQYF
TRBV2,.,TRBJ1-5,CASSTGSQPQHF
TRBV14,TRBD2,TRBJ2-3,CASSQDTAGSGGTRARDTQYF
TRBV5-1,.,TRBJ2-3,CASSGGGGWDTQYF
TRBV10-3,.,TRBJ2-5,CAIGSGVNQGGTQYF
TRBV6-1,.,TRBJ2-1,CASSDQGSYNEQFF
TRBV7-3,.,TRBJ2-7,CASSLNRGNEQYF
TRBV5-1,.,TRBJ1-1,CASSLDAGLEAFF
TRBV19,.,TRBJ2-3,CATSANRYYTDTQYF
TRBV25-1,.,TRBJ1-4,CASSEVGHNRINEKLFF
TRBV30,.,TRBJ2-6,CAWSPGFSGANVLTF
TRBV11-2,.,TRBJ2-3,CASSLDLRSGATDTQYF
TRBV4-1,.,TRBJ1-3,CASSQEGRGYTIYF
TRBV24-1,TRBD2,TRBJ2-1,CATSDRRTSGGAEQFF
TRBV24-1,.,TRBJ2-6,CATSDWGVSGANVLTF
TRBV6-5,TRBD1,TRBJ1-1,CASSYSRTGNPEAFF
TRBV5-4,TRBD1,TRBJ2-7,CASSLGQGVSYEQYF
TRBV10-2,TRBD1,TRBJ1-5,CASTLTGGNQPQHF
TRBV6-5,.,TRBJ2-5,CASSSYDRKETQYF
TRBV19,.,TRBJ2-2,CASSIPGPGFRLFF
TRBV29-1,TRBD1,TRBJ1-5,CSVVGQGQNQPQHF
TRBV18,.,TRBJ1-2,CASSPERERGGYTF
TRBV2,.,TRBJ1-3,CASSELTVGNTIYF
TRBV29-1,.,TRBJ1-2,CSVDLSLGRGYGYTF
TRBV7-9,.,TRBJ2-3,CASSPPTVGADTQYF
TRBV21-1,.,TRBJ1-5,CASSKARGQPGEPQHF
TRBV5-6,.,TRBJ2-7,CASSWGDEQYF
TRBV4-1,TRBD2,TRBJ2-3,CASSQPGLAGGGRGTDTQYF
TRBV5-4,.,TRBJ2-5,CASSNGQGTQETQYF
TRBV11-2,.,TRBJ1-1,CASGPPRGGVPEAFF
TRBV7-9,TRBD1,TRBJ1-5,CASSPDRAQPQHF
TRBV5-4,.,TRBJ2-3,CASSFRKGADTQYF
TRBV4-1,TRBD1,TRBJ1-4,CASSPSGQGEKLFF
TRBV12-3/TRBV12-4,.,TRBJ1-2,CASSPGQSYGYTF
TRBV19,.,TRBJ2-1,CASSFGRELGNEQFF
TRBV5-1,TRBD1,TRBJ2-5,CASSNRGSGETQYF
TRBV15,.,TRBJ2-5,CATSRDEFLETQYF
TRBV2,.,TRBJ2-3,CASSHTKEELTQYF
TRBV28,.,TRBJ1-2,CASSLQDRYYGYTF
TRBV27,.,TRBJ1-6,CASSPRWAGESPLHF
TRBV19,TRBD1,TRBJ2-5,CASSNLGTGGQETQYF
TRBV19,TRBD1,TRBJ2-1,CASSMDRGLDNEQFF
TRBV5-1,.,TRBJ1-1,CASSPVNMNTEAFF
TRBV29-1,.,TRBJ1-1,CSVDRGLNTEAFF
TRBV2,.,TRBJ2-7,CASKMTGPTYEQYF
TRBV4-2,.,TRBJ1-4,CASSQDSATNEKLFF
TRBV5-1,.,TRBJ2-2,CASSAPGAGELFF
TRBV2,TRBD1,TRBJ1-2,CASSTGGSNYGYTF
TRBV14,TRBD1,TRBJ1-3,CASSKQGLTSGNTIYF
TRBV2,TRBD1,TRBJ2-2,CASSPGQGTNTGELFF
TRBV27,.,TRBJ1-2,CASSRVREYGYTF
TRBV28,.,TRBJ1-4,CASSLEYRQKLFF
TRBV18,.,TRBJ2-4,CASSPLGATTGIQYF
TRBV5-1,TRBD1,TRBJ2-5,CASSSGTAEETQYF
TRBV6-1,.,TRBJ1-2,CASSEGTYGYTF